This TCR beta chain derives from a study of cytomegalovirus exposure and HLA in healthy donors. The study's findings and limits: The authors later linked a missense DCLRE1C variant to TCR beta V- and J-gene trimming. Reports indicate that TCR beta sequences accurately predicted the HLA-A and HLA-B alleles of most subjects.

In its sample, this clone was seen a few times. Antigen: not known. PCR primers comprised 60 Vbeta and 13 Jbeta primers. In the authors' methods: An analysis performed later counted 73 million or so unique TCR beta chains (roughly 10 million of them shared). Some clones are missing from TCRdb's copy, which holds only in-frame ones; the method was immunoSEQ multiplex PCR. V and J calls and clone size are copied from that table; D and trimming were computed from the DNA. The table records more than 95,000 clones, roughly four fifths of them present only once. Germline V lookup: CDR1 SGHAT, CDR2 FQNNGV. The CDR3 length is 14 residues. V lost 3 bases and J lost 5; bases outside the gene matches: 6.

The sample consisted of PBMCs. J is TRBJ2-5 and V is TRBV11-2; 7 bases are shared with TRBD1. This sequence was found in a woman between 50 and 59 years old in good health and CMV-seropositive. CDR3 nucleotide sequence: TGTGCCAGCAGCTTGACAGGGTTGGGGGAGACCCAGTACTTC. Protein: CASSLTGLGETQYF.